The clone carrying this TCR beta chain appeared many times. Its target is unknown. Quantitative 5'-RACE with molecular barcodes was used to make the TCR beta libraries. MiXCR, applied by TCRdb to the 5' RACE reads, yields one record per CDR3 protein. The sample yields fewer than 550,000 distinct CDR3 sequences, over 4% seen once. This entry comes from a study of CD8 T cells in ankylosing spondylitis. Study findings and constraints: Among TCR beta sequences, a motif of about 8 highly homologous variants appeared characteristic of ankylosing spondylitis blood.

The germline V gene has CDR1 SQVTM and CDR2 ANQGSEA. Trimming pared 1 base from V and 3 bases from J, leaving 16 bases between. This CDR3 spans 15 amino acids. The sample consisted of blood, either unsorted or a sorted T cell fraction (not recorded which). The sequence came from a male donor with ankylosing spondylitis. This chain connects TRBV29-1 to TRBJ2-7; D tentatively fits TRBD1 or TRBD2 (5 bases each). The DNA for the CDR3 is TGCAGCGTTGAAGGCCGGGACCGAGATTTCTACGAGCAGTACTTC. The encoded protein is CSVEGRDRDFYEQYF.